This T cell receptor beta chain was captured in a study of T cell responses to AZD1222 COVID-19 vaccine. This clone showed up just a few times. CDR1 is KGHSH, CDR2 LQKENI, per germline. The V and J ends lost 3 bases and 1 base respectively, with 10 bases between them. The CDR3 length is 15 residues. TCRdb keeps only in-frame clones here, not all; method: immunoSEQ multiplex PCR. The sample holds around 160,000 clones; roughly 94% are singletons and the top ten take 5.1%. This receptor was identified in an adult who received the AZD1222 COVID-19 vaccine. This chain links TRBV18 with TRBJ1-5, with D unresolved. The sequenced sample was peripheral blood, obtained 28 days after the second AZD1222 dose. The CDR3: CASSPAGGSNQPQHF. Written as DNA, the CDR3 is TGTGCCAGCTCACCCGCGGGAGGAAGCAATCAGCCCCAGCATTTT.